Here is one TCR beta chain with its context. A single record per CDR3 protein comes from TCRdb applying MiXCR to the RT-PCR reads. Here the sample spans about 200,000 distinct CDR3 sequences, 40% to 45% being singletons. The data were obtained in a study of patients and donors after allogeneic stem cell transplantation. The receptor comes from a human donor who was either an allogeneic HSCT recipient or a stem cell or donor lymphocyte infusion donor (not recorded which). It is not recorded whose cells these are; they may come from a transplant donor. The source material was blood, either unsorted or a sorted T cell fraction (not recorded which).

CDR3 protein: CASSLNRLSFTDTQYF. The CDR3 DNA follows: TGTGCCAGCAGTTTGAACCGGCTATCCTTCACAGATACGCAGTATTTT. This chain links TRBV28 with TRBJ2-3, with unresolved D. The CDR3 covers 16 residues. Germline V lookup: CDR1 MDHEN, CDR2 SYDVKM. Deletions cut 3 bases from V and 2 bases from J, with 15 bases between. Filled out from reference TRBV28 and TRBJ2-3, the complete variable domain reads DVKVTQSSRYLVKRTGEKVFLECVQDMDHENMFWYRQDPGLGLRLIYFSYDVKMKEKGDIPEGYSVSREKKERFSLILESASTNQTSMYLCASSLNRLSFTDTQYFGPGTRLTVL.